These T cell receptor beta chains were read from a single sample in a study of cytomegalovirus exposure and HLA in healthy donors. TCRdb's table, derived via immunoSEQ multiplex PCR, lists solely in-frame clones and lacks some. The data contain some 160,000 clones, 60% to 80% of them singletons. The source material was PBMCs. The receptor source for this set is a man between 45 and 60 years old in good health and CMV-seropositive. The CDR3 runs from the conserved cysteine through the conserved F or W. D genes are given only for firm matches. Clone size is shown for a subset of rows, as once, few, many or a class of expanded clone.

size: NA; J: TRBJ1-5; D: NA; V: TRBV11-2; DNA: TGTGCCAGCAGCGGAAGGGACAACTCGATGGGGTATAGCAATCAGCCCCAGCATTTT; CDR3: CASSGRDNSMGYSNQPQHF
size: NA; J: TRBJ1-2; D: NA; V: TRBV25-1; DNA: TGTGCCTTTCGCAGGCGCTATGGCTACACCTTC; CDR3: CAFRRRYGYTF
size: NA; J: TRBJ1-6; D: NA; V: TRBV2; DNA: TGTGCCAGCAGTGAAGAGGGGAATCGCAATTCACCCCTCCACTTT; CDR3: CASSEEGNRNSPLHF
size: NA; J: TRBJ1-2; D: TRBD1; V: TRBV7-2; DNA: TGTGCCAGCAGCCCTCTGGGACAGGGAAACTATGGCTACACCTTC; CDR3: CASSPLGQGNYGYTF
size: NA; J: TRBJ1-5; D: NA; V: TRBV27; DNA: TGTGCCAGCAGTTTATTTTGTTGGGGGCGCAGGGGCGAATGTCAGCCCCAGCATTTT; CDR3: CASSLFCWGRRGECQPQHF
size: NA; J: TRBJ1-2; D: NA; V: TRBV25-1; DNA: TGTGCCAGCAGTGAATGGAACAGAGGGCCATATGGCTACACCTTC; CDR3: CASSEWNRGPYGYTF
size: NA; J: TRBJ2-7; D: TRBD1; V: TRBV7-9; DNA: TGTGCCAGCAGCTTAGTAGGGCAGGGGGAAAACTACGAGCAGTACTTC; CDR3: CASSLVGQGENYEQYF
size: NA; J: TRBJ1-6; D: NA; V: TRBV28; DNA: TGTGCCAGCAGTTTTCTTTCGGAGCCCCATCCCCTCCACTTT; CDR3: CASSFLSEPHPLHF
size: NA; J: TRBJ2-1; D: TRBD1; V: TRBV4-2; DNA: TGTGCCAGCAGCCAAGGGAACGGATGGACAGGGGGCGATGAGCAGTTCTTC; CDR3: CASSQGNGWTGGDEQFF
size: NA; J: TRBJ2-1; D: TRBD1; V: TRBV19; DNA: TGTGCCAGTAGTATCGCACAGGGGCCCTACAATGAGCAGTTCTTC; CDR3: CASSIAQGPYNEQFF
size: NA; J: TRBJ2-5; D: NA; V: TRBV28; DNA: TGTGCCAGCAGTCCCCCCAGGGACCAAGAGACCCAGTACTTC; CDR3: CASSPPRDQETQYF
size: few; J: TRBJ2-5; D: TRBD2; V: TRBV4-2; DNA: TGTGCCAGCAGCCGTACTAGCGGGGGGGCCTTAGAGACCCAGTACTTC; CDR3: CASSRTSGGALETQYF
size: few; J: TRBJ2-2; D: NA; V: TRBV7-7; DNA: TGTGCGATCGACGGAAGGAGCGGGGAGCTGTTTTTT; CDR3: CAIDGRSGELFF
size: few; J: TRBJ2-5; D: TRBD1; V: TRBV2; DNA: TGTGCCAGCAGTGACAAGACAGGGGGCCCAGACCAAGAGACCCAGTACTTC; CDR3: CASSDKTGGPDQETQYF
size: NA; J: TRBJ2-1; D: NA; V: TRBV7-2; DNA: TGTGCCAGCAGCTTAAGGGGTCTAGCGATTGAGCAGTTCTTC; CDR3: CASSLRGLAIEQFF
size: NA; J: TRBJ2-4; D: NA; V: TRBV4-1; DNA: TGCGCCAGCAGCCAAGCCCCCACTAGGTCCCAAAACATTCAGTACTTC; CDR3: CASSQAPTRSQNIQYF
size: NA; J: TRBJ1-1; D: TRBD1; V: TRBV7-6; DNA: TGTGCCAGCAGCACTAACAGGGGGCTAAACACTGAAGCTTTCTTT; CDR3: CASSTNRGLNTEAFF
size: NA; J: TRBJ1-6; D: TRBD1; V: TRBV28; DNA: TGTGCCAGCAAACCGGGACAGGTGGTCTCTAATTCACCCCTCCACTTT; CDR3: CASKPGQVVSNSPLHF
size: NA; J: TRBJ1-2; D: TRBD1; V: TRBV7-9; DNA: TGTGCCAGCAGCTTAGCCGGGGGACAGGGAAACTATGGCTACACCTTC; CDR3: CASSLAGGQGNYGYTF
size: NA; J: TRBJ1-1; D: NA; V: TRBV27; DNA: TGTGCCAGCAGTTCCGGGACACTGAACACTGAAGCTTTCTTT; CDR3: CASSSGTLNTEAFF
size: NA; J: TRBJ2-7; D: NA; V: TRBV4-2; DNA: TGTGCCAGCAGCCAAGAAGTAGACCAGCGGGACGAGCAGTACTTC; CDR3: CASSQEVDQRDEQYF
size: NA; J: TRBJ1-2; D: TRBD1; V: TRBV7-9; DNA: TGTGCCAGCAGCTTTTGGGACAGTACTAACTATGGCTACACCTTC; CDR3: CASSFWDSTNYGYTF
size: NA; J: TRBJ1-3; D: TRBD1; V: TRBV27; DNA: TGTGCCAGCAGCCGCGGACAGGGTTTAGCTGGAAACACCATATATTTT; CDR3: CASSRGQGLAGNTIYF
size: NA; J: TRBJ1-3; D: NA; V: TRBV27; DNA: TGTGCCAGCAGTTATTCGGGGGGGGGAAACACCATATATTTT; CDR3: CASSYSGGGNTIYF
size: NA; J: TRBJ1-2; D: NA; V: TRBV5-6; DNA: TGTGCCAGCAGCAACACCCCCCGTACAGATAACTATGGCTACACCTTC; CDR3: CASSNTPRTDNYGYTF
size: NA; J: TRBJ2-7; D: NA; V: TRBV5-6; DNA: TGTGCCAGCAGCCAACAGGGTCTGGGGGCCTACGAGCAGTACTTC; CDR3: CASSQQGLGAYEQYF
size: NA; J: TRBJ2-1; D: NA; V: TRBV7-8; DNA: TGTGCCAGCGCGGGGTACAATGAGCAGTTCTTC; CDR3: CASAGYNEQFF
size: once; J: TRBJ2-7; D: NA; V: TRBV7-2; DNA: TGTGCCAGCAGCGAAGCCGGAGGGGGCTCCACTTACGAGCAGTATTTC; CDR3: CASSEAGGGSTYEQYF
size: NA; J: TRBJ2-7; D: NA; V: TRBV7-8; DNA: TGTGCCAGCAGCGGAGACTCCTACGAGCAGTACTTC; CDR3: CASSGDSYEQYF
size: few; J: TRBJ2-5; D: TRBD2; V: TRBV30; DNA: TGTGCCTGGAGTGGAACCGGGGGGTTTGAGACCCAGTACTTC; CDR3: CAWSGTGGFETQYF
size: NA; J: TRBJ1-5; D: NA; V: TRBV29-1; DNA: TGCAGCGTTGTCTCAGATAGCAATCAGCCCCAGCATTTT; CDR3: CSVVSDSNQPQHF
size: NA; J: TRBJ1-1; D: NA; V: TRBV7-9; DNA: TGTGCCAGCAGCTTAGGGACACTAAAAAGGGGCACTGAAGCTTTCTTT; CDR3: CASSLGTLKRGTEAFF
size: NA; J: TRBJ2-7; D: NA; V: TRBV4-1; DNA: TGCGCCAGCAGCCAAGATAACCGAGACTACTACGAGCAGTACTTC; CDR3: CASSQDNRDYYEQYF
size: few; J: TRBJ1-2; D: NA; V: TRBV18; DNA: TGTGCCAGCTCACCCCCGAACAGGAGTTTTTTCTATGGCTACACCTTC; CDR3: CASSPPNRSFFYGYTF
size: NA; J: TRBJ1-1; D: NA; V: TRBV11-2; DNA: TGTGCCAGCAGCTTATTTCGGGCAGGGCCTATGAACACTGAAGCTTTCTTT; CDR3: CASSLFRAGPMNTEAFF
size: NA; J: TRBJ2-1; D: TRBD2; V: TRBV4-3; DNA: TGCGCCAGCAGCCAAGATCGAAGCGGGGGGGTCTACAATGAGCAGTTCTTC; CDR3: CASSQDRSGGVYNEQFF
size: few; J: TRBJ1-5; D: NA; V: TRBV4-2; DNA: TGTGCCAGCAGCCAAGATCATGATCAGCCCCAGCATTTT; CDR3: CASSQDHDQPQHF
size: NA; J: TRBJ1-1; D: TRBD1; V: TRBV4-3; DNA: TGCGCCAGCAGCCATGATAGAGACAGGGGGCGGTTGAACACTGAAGCTTTCTTT; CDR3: CASSHDRDRGRLNTEAFF
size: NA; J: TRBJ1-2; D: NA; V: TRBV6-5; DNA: TGTGCCAGCAGTATACCGGGTGGGACATCCGATGGCTACACCTTC; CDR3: CASSIPGGTSDGYTF
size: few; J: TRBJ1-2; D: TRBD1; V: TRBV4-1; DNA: TGCGCCAGCAGCCAAGAATTGGGACAGGCCTATGGCTACACCTTC; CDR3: CASSQELGQAYGYTF